This T cell receptor (beta chain) was recovered during a study of T cell responses to AZD1222 COVID-19 vaccine. Only in-frame clones appear in the TCRdb table, and some are missing; sequencing was by immunoSEQ multiplex PCR. Here the sample spans 140,000 to 150,000 clones, over 85% being singletons. The CDR3 is made up of 16 amino acids. The trim removed 3 bases at V and 6 bases at J, leaving 8 bases unmatched. CDR1 and CDR2 (germline): LNHDA, SQIVND (reference sequence). The material was peripheral blood, obtained on day 0 of AZD1222 vaccination. This receptor was taken from an adult in good health. The chain employs TRBV19 and TRBJ1-5, with 10 nucleotides matching TRBD1. The CDR3 loop is CASSINPDRGGQPQHF. The CDR3 DNA reads TGTGCCAGTAGTATCAACCCGGACAGGGGGGGTCAGCCCCAGCATTTT.